One sample yielded the 25 T cell receptor beta chains listed below, sequenced in a study of CD8 T cells in Susac syndrome. After extraction with the RNeasy kit, roughly 0.5 to 1 ug of the RNA was reverse transcribed using random hexamers. TCRdb re-derived calls from the immunoSEQ multiplex PCR reads in MiXCR, one entry per CDR3 protein. The table includes hundreds of thousands of distinct CDR3 sequences, 90% to 96% detected once. Material for sequencing was CD4+ T cells from PBMCs. The receptors come from a human donor with Susac syndrome.

Here the CDR3 reads CSVEMGAGNTIYF. In DNA, the CDR3 is TGCAGCGTTGAAATGGGTGCTGGAAACACCATATATTTT. The chain uses TRBV29-1 and TRBJ1-3; D is uncertain. CDR1 and CDR2 (germline): SQVTM, ANQGSEA. The V and J ends lost 2 bases and 2 bases respectively, with 7 bases between them. The CDR3 covers 13 residues.

The chain uses TRBV29-1 and TRBJ2-7, with 8 bases matching TRBD1. Germline CDR1 SQVTM, CDR2 ANQGSEA. This CDR3 spans 14 amino acids. The J segment lost 2 bases and the V segment lost 6 bases, leaving 9 bases of the junction unmatched. This CDR3 reads CSVIRLTGAYEQYF. Written as DNA, the CDR3 is TGCAGCGTGATCCGTCTGACAGGGGCCTACGAGCAGTACTTC.

The chain combines TRBV10-2 with TRBJ2-1, with D maybe TRBD1 (6 bases). The germline CDR1 and CDR2 sequences are WSHSY and SAAADI. The CDR3 has 13 residues. V lost 4 bases and J 9 bases, leaving 13 bases between the germline ends. The CDR3 nucleotides are TGCGCCAGCAGTGGAAACAGGGCAGGTGAGCAGTTCTTC. Protein product: CASSGNRAGEQFF.

V usage is TRBV5-4 and J usage is TRBJ2-7; 7 nucleotides match TRBD1. The ends lost 4 bases at V and 2 bases at J; junction bases unmatched: 3. The germline CDR1 and CDR2 sequences are SGHNT and YYREEE (reference sequence). This CDR3 spans 13 amino acids. The CDR3, as DNA: TGTGCCAGCAGCCCGGGACAGACCTACGAGCAGTACTTC. This encodes CASSPGQTYEQYF.

The V and J genes are TRBV10-3 and TRBJ2-5; 9 nucleotides agree with TRBD2. The CDR3 consists of 14 residues. The junction had 7 bases not matched to a gene; V was cut back by 7 bases and J by 4 bases. Germline V lookup: CDR1 ENHRY, CDR2 SYGVKD. CDR3 DNA sequence: TGTGCCATCACGGCGGGAGGGGTAGGAGAGACCCAGTACTTC. Protein: CAITAGGVGETQYF.

V and J are TRBV29-1 and TRBJ1-4; D is uncertain. The V end lost 0 bases, the J end lost 4 bases, and 12 bases lay between the germline ends. CDR3 size: 15 residues. Germline lookup yields CDR1 SQVTM and CDR2 ANQGSEA. The CDR3 region has the DNA TGCAGCGTTGAAGAGGTTGGCTCAGTTAATGAAAAACTGTTTTTT. Translated: CSVEEVGSVNEKLFF. Based on the CDR3 plus reference TRBV29-1 and TRBJ1-4, the full variable domain is SAVISQKPSRDICQRGTSLTIQCQVDSQVTMMFWYRQQPGQSLTLIATANQGSEATYESGFVIDKFPISRPNLTFSTLTVSNMSPEDSSIYLCSVEEVGSVNEKLFFGSGTQLSVL.

V usage is TRBV5-1 and J usage is TRBJ2-7, with D tentatively TRBD1 (6 bases). The CDR3 is 14 residues long. The germline V and J ends were trimmed by 4 bases and 3 bases, with 14 bases remaining between them. Germline values: CDR1 SGHRS, CDR2 YFSETQ. The CDR3 sequence: CASSDRDKIYEQYF. CDR3 sequence (DNA): TGCGCCAGCAGCGACCGGGACAAGATCTACGAGCAGTACTTC.

In its sample, this clonotype was seen once. The rearrangement joins TRBV5-1 to TRBJ1-1; TRBD1 is a possible D gene (6 bases). The V gene's germline CDR1 is SGHRS and CDR2 YFSETQ. Trimming pared 5 bases from V and 1 base from J, leaving 9 bases between. The CDR3 has 13 residues. The CDR3 DNA follows: TGCGCCAGCAGACCGGACAGGAACACTGAAGCTTTCTTT. This codes for CASRPDRNTEAFF.

The CDR3 reads CASSQDIGEGNQPQHF. Here the CDR3 DNA reads TGTGCCAGCAGCCAAGATATAGGGGAAGGGAATCAGCCCCAGCATTTT. The chain couples TRBV4-2 to TRBJ1-5; TRBD1 might be the D (5 bases). Per germline, CDR1 LGHNA and CDR2 YNFKEQ. This CDR3 is 16 amino acids long. Trimming shortened V by 0 bases and J by 4 bases, and 13 bases separated the two germline ends.

J is TRBJ2-3 and V is TRBV30; D is uncertain. Germline V gene data show CDR1 as GTSNPN and CDR2 as SVGIG (reference sequence). V was shortened by 3 bases and J by 0 bases, with 13 bases between the two germline ends. The CDR3 runs to 15 residues. The CDR3 here is CAWRRPQGSTDTQYF. Written as DNA, the CDR3 is TGTGCCTGGAGAAGACCGCAAGGTAGCACAGATACGCAGTATTTT. The whole variable domain, remainder taken from reference TRBV30 and TRBJ2-3, is SQTIHQWPATLVQPVGSPLSLECTVEGTSNPNLYWYRQAAGRGLQLLFYSVGIGQISSEVPQNLSASRPQDRQFILSSKKLLLSDSGFYLCAWRRPQGSTDTQYFGPGTRLTVL.

The chain is built from TRBV4-1 and TRBJ1-3; unclear D gene. Germline CDR1 is MGHRA and CDR2 is YSYEKL. The V end lost 0 bases, the J end lost 3 bases, and 15 bases lay between the germline ends. This CDR3 is built from 17 residues. In DNA, the CDR3 is TGCGCCAGCAGCCAAGAAAAGGTTCCGCCTGTTGGAAACACCATATATTTT. Residues: CASSQEKVPPVGNTIYF.

The chain recombines TRBV27 with TRBJ2-3; TRBD2 agrees at 10 bases. V lost 10 bases and J lost 0; bases outside the gene matches: 7. The CDR3 totals 15 residues. Germline V gene data show CDR1 as MNHEY and CDR2 as SMNVEV (reference sequence). CDR3 amino acids: CATALAGASTDTQYF. DNA of the CDR3: TGTGCCACCGCCCTAGCGGGAGCTAGCACAGATACGCAGTATTTT.

This sequence joins TRBV4-1 and TRBJ2-3; 12 bases fit TRBD2. The ends lost 4 bases at V and 0 bases at J; junction bases unmatched: 8. From germline, CDR1 is MGHRA and CDR2 YSYEKL. CDR3 length: 18 residues. This CDR3 reads CASSPGLAGRPSTDTQYF. CDR3 DNA sequence: TGCGCCAGCAGCCCAGGACTAGCGGGGAGGCCTAGCACAGATACGCAGTATTTT.

The chain employs TRBV3-1 and TRBJ2-7; D is unresolved. This CDR3 region has 16 residues. V was trimmed by 5 bases and J by 0 bases, leaving 17 bases between them. Germline lookup yields CDR1 LGHDT and CDR2 YNNKEL (reference sequence). CDR3 nucleotide sequence: TGTGCCAGCAGCGAAATACCGGCAGTTAGCTCCTACGAGCAGTACTTC. This encodes CASSEIPAVSSYEQYF.

The rearrangement uses TRBV28 and TRBJ2-7; D gene unclear. Germline values: CDR1 MDHEN, CDR2 SYDVKM. The V end was cut by 5 bases, the J end by 2 bases, with 16 bases between. The CDR3 has 15 amino acids. CDR3 nucleotides: TGTGCCAGCAGTGCAAGGGCGGCCGCCGCCTACGAGCAGTACTTC. It is translated as CASSARAAAAYEQYF.

V gene TRBV30 combines with J gene TRBJ1-3; D remains unclear. The V end lost 3 bases, the J end lost 2 bases, and 8 bases lay between the germline ends. The CDR3 is made up of 13 amino acids. The V gene's germline CDR1 is GTSNPN and CDR2 SVGIG (reference sequence). CDR3 region: CAWSRTPGNTIYF. The CDR3 coding sequence is TGTGCCTGGAGCCGGACCCCTGGAAACACCATATATTTT.

This clonotype was counted once. V gene TRBV25-1 combines with J gene TRBJ1-4; no firm D call. CDR1 MGHDK and CDR2 SYGVNS come from the germline V gene. The CDR3 has 18 amino acids. Trimming removed 8 bases from V and 3 bases from J, with 25 bases in between. The DNA of the CDR3 is TGTGCCAGCGCCGAATGGTCCCCTTCCGGATGGGCTAATGAAAAACTGTTTTTT. Translated, it gives CASAEWSPSGWANEKLFF.

The chain couples TRBV4-1 to TRBJ1-1; no clear D. V dropped 2 bases and J dropped 5 bases, with 12 bases sitting between them. CDR3 length: 14 amino acids. The germline gives CDR1 MGHRA, CDR2 YSYEKL. CDR3 protein: CASSQFSRVTEAFF. The CDR3, as DNA: TGCGCCAGCAGCCAATTTTCAAGGGTTACTGAAGCTTTCTTT.

The chain has TRBV14 and TRBJ2-1, with D perhaps matching TRBD1 or TRBD2 (5 bases each). CDR3 length equals 15 residues. The V and J ends lost 4 bases and 3 bases respectively, with 13 bases between them. From germline, CDR1 is SGHDN and CDR2 FVKESK. The CDR3 nucleotides read TGTGCCAGCAGCCTTGGGGGAAGGCTCTACAATGAGCAGTTCTTC. Its protein product is CASSLGGRLYNEQFF.

This chain links TRBV29-1 with TRBJ2-1; 10 nucleotides line up with TRBD1. The CDR3 length is 13 residues. V was clipped by 5 bases and J by 7 bases; unmatched bases: 5. The germline CDR1 and CDR2 sequences are SQVTM and ANQGSEA. In DNA form, the CDR3 reads TGCAGCGTTCGACAGGGGGCTTGGAATGAGCAGTTCTTC. Translating gives CSVRQGAWNEQFF.

The chain joins TRBV12-3 or TRBV12-4 to TRBJ1-5; D might be TRBD1 (5 bases). Deletions cut 6 bases from V and 1 base from J, with 13 bases between. CDR3 size: 15 residues. The CDR3: CASSQGLWSNQPQHF. The CDR3 region has the DNA TGTGCCAGCAGCCAGGGACTCTGGAGCAATCAGCCCCAGCATTTT.

This sequence joins TRBV10-3 and TRBJ2-3; TRBD1 might be the D (6 bases). V was trimmed by 6 bases and J by 8 bases, leaving 15 bases between them. Germline-derived CDR1 and CDR2 are ENHRY and SYGVKD. The CDR3 extends over 13 amino acids. The CDR3 region is CAIRQPTGSTQYF. The DNA of the CDR3 is TGTGCCATCAGACAACCGACAGGTTCTACGCAGTATTTT.

The chain combines TRBV20-1 with TRBJ1-4, with unresolved D. This CDR3 is 13 amino acids long. Germline-derived CDR1 and CDR2 are DFQATT and SNEGSKA (reference sequence). V was cut by 7 bases and J by 2 bases, with 11 bases left in between. CDR3 residues: CSGRGTTNEKLFF. The CDR3, as DNA: TGCAGTGGTCGCGGCACCACTAATGAAAAACTGTTTTTT.

This rearrangement joins TRBV20-1 to TRBJ2-3, with D hard to call. The CDR3 runs to 13 residues. Trimming left V 7 bases short and J 1 base short, with 12 bases between. Germline V lookup: CDR1 DFQATT, CDR2 SNEGSKA (reference sequence). For the CDR3, the DNA is TGCAGTGACACCAGGTGGGGCACAGATACGCAGTATTTT. Protein product: CSDTRWGTDTQYF.

V and J are TRBV3-1 and TRBJ2-5, with D possibly being TRBD2 (5 bases). The germline V and J ends were trimmed by 0 bases and 5 bases, with 13 bases remaining between them. The CDR3 contains 15 residues. Germline CDR1 reads LGHDT; CDR2 reads YNNKEL (reference sequence). The CDR3 DNA reads as TGTGCCAGCAGCCAAGATGTCCTGGCGGGTGAGACCCAGTACTTC. Translating it yields CASSQDVLAGETQYF.